This T cell receptor beta chain is from a study of cytomegalovirus exposure and HLA in healthy donors. With regard to this clone: What it binds is unknown.

Study-wide findings and caveats: A few chains tied to CMV proved CMV antigen-specific in vitro. The study listed 150 to 200 cytomegalovirus-associated TCR beta chains. TCR sequences were mostly rare, though some public TCRs occurred in many donors.

CDR1 and CDR2 (germline): SNHLY, FYNNEI. The CDR3 covers 13 residues. The V gene end was trimmed by 4 bases and the J gene end by 7 bases; junction bases not matched to a gene: 4. The donors belonged to the approximately 120-subject validation cohort, separate from the roughly 710-subject first cohort. This table comes from immunoSEQ multiplex PCR, and its TCRdb copy is limited to in-frame clones, with some not included. The data show about 98,000 clones, approximately 90% seen once. The chain is built from TRBV2 and TRBJ1-1, with 9 nucleotides matching TRBD1. Sequences were obtained from PBMCs. The clonotype comes from a woman aged 25 to 39 in good health and CMV-seronegative. CDR3 loop: CASSVTGGGEAFF. The CDR3 nucleotides read TGTGCCAGCAGTGTGACAGGGGGGGGTGAAGCTTTCTTT.